Presented here are 9 T cell receptor beta chains from one specimen sequenced in a study of type 1 and type 2 diabetes patients. PCR was run on genomic DNA. The TCR beta CDR3 region was amplified using 30 forward and 13 reverse primers. TCRdb passed the multiplex PCR reads through MiXCR, listing each CDR3 protein once. The sample has 250,000 to 300,000 distinct CDR3 sequences; more than 40% are singletons. The sample comprised peripheral blood mononuclear cells (PBMCs). Source of these receptors: a man aged 18 to 30 with type 2 diabetes.

V and J are TRBV20-1 and TRBJ2-3, with D hard to call. Germline CDR1 is DFQATT and CDR2 is SNEGSKA (reference sequence). This CDR3 is 11 amino acids long. Trimming cost V 5 bases and J 7 bases, with 10 bases left between them. CDR3 in DNA: TGCAGTGCTCCCGCTAGAAATACGCAGTATTTT. As protein: CSAPARNTQYF.

V and J are TRBV7-2 and TRBJ2-1; the D gene is possibly TRBD1 (6 bases). The CDR3 has 16 residues. Trimming pared 8 bases from V and 0 bases from J, leaving 17 bases between. Per germline, CDR1 SGHTA and CDR2 FQGNSA. The CDR3 DNA reads TGTGCCAGCGCTTTGGCAACAGGGAGCTCCTACAATGAGCAGTTCTTC. This gives the protein CASALATGSSYNEQFF.

The chain couples TRBV12-3 or TRBV12-4 to TRBJ1-1; no reliable D call. CDR3 length: 16 amino acids. Trimming cost V 0 bases and J 0 bases, with 11 bases left between them. The CDR3 loop is CASSLALRALNTEAFF. CDR3 nucleotide sequence: TGTGCCAGCAGTTTAGCGCTGAGGGCCTTGAACACTGAAGCTTTCTTT.

This chain links TRBV7-3 with TRBJ1-2; D perhaps matches TRBD1 (5 bases). This CDR3 contains 17 residues. Trimming pared 1 base from V and 4 bases from J, leaving 19 bases between. Germline CDR1 reads SGHTA; CDR2 reads FQGTGA. CDR3 DNA: TGTGCCAGCAGCTTAAGGGGCGGAGGGGAAGCCTTCTATGGCTACACCTTC. It yields the protein CASSLRGGGEAFYGYTF.

The V gene is TRBV2, the J gene TRBJ2-6, with 7 bases that match TRBD2. CDR1 and CDR2 (germline): SNHLY, FYNNEI. V shed 8 bases and J 0 bases; nucleotides not matched to a gene: 25. The CDR3 sequence is 22 residues long. In DNA, the CDR3 is TGTGCCAGCCTAAAGGCTGGGGCGGGAGTCCCCGGGCTGTGCTCTGGGGCCAACGTCCTGACTTTC. Protein sequence: CASLKAGAGVPGLCSGANVLTF.

The chain joins TRBV7-3 to TRBJ2-2; TRBD1 might be the D (5 bases). Trimming left V 5 bases short and J 5 bases short, with 12 bases between. Germline-derived CDR1 and CDR2 are SGHTA and FQGTGA. The CDR3 spans 14 residues. The chain's CDR3 is CASSPNKGTGELFF. Written as DNA, the CDR3 is TGTGCCAGCAGCCCCAACAAGGGGACCGGGGAGCTGTTTTTT.

J is TRBJ1-1 and V is TRBV30, with 11 bases lining up with TRBD1. J lost 0 bases, V lost 3 bases, and 3 bases had no gene match. CDR3 length: 15 amino acids. CDR1 GTSNPN and CDR2 SVGIG come from the germline V gene (reference sequence). This CDR3 reads CAWSEGQGVNTEAFF. In nucleotides, the CDR3 is TGTGCCTGGAGCGAGGGACAGGGGGTGAACACTGAAGCTTTCTTT.

A single count supports this clonotype. This chain connects TRBV9 to TRBJ2-3; 8 bases are shared with TRBD2. The V gene's germline CDR1 is SGDLS and CDR2 YYNGEE. The CDR3 is 17 amino acids. After removal of 4 bases from V and 2 bases from J, the junction contained 12 bases not matched to a gene. The CDR3 sequence: CASSSSKRETYTDTQYF. DNA of the CDR3: TGTGCCAGCAGCTCCAGCAAGCGGGAGACTTACACAGATACGCAGTATTTT.

V and J are TRBV5-1 and TRBJ2-3; either TRBD1 or TRBD2 may fit D (6 bases each). The germline V gene encodes CDR1 SGHRS and CDR2 YFSETQ. V was trimmed by 6 bases and J by 3 bases, leaving 14 bases between them. This CDR3 region has 14 residues. CDR3 amino acids: CASKVRGVTDTQYF. DNA of the CDR3: TGCGCCAGCAAGGTTAGGGGGGTGACAGATACGCAGTATTTT.